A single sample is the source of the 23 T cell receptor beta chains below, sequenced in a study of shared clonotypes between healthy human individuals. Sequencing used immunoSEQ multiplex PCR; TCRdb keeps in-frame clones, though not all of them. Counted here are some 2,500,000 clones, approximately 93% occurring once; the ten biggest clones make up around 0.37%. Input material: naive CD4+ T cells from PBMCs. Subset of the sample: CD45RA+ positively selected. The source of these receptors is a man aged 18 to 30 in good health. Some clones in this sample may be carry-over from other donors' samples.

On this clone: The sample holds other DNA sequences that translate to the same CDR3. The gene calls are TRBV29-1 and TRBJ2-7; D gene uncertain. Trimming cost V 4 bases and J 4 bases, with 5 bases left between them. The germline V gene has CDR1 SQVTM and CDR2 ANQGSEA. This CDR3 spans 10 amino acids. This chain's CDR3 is CSVGGYEQYF. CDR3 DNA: TGCAGCGTTGGGGGATACGAGCAGTACTTC.

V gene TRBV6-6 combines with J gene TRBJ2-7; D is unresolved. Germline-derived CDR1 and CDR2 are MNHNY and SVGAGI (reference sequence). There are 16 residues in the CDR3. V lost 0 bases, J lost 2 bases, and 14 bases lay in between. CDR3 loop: CASSYSSLAFAYEQYF. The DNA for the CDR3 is TGTGCCAGCAGTTACTCGAGTTTAGCTTTCGCCTACGAGCAGTACTTC.

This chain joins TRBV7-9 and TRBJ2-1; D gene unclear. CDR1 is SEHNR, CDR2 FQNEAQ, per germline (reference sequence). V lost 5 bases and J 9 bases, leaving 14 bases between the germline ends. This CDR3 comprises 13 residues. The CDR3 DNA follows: TGTGCCAGCAGCCGATCGGGCGGCCTTGAGCAGTTCTTC. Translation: CASSRSGGLEQFF.

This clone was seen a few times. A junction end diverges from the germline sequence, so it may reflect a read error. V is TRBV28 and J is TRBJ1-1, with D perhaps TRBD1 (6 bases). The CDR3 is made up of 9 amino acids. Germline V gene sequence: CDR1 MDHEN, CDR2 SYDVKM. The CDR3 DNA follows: TGTGCCACTACTCCGGGGGCCGGGTTC. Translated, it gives CATTPGAGF.

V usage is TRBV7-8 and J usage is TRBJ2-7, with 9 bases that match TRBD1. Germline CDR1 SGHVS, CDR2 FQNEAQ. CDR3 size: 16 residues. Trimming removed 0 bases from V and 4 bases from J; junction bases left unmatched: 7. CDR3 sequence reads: CASSLASTGGGYEQYF. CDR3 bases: TGTGCCAGCAGCTTAGCTAGTACAGGGGGCGGTTACGAGCAGTACTTC.

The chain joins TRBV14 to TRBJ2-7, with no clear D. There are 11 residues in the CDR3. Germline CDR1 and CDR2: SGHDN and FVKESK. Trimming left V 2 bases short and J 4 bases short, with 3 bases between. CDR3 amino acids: CASSQQYEQYF. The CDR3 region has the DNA TGTGCCAGCAGCCAACAATACGAGCAGTACTTC.

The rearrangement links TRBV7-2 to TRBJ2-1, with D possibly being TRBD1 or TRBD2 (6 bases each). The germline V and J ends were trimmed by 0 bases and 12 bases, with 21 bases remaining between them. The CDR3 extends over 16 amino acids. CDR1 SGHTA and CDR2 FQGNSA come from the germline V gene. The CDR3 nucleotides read TGTGCCAGCAGCTTAGCGAGGGGGGAGCCCGGGTTGGGGCAGTTCTTC. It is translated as CASSLARGEPGLGQFF.

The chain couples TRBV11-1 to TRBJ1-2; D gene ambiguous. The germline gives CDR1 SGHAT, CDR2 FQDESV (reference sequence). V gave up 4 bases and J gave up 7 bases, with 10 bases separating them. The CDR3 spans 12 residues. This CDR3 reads CASSSPLSGYTF. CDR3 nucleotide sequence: TGTGCCAGCAGCTCCCCCCTAAGTGGCTACACCTTC.

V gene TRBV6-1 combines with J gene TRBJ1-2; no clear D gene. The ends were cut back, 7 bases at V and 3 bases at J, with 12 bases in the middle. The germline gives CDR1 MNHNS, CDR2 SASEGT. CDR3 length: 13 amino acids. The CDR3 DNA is TGTGCCAGCATGATATTTAGCGACTATGGCTACACCTTC. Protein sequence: CASMIFSDYGYTF.

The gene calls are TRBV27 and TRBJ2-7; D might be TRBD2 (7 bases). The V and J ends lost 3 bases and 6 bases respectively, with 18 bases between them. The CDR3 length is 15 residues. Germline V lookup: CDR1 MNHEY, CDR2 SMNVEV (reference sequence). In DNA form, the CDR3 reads TGTGCCAGCAGTTTCTCCCTAGGGGGGGCAGGCGAGCAGTACTTC. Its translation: CASSFSLGGAGEQYF.

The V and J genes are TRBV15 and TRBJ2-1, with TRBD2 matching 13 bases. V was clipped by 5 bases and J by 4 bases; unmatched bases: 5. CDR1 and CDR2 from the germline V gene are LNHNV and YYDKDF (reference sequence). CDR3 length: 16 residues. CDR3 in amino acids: CATSPRTSGRYNEQFF. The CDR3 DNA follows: TGTGCCACCAGCCCCCGGACTAGCGGGAGATACAATGAGCAGTTCTTC.

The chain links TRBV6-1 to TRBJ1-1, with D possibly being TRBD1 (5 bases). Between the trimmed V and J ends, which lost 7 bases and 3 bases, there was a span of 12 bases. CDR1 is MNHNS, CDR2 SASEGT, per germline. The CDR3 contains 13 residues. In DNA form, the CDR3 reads TGTGCCAGCATAGTCAGGGACTACACTGAAGCTTTCTTT. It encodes CASIVRDYTEAFF.

The CDR3 region is CASPGQNTGELFF. CDR3 DNA: TGTGCCAGTCCGGGACAGAACACCGGGGAGCTGTTTTTT. This chain links TRBV28 with TRBJ2-2, with D maybe TRBD1 (6 bases). V was pared by 9 bases and J by 1 base, with 9 bases between. The CDR3 sequence is 13 residues long. Germline V gene sequence: CDR1 MDHEN, CDR2 SYDVKM.

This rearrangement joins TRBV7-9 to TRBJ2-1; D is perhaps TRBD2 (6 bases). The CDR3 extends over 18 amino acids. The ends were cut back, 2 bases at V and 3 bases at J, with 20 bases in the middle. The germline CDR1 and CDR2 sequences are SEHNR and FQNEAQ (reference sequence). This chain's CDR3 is CASSLIYSAGRIYNEQFF. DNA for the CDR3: TGTGCCAGCAGCTTAATCTACTCCGCGGGAAGGATCTACAATGAGCAGTTCTTC.

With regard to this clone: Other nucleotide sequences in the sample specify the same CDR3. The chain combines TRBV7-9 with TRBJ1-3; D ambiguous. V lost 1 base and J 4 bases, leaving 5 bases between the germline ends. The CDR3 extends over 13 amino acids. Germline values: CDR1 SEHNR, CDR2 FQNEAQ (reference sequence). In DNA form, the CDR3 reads TGTGCCAGCAGCTTAGTGCCCGGAAACACCATATATTTT. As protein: CASSLVPGNTIYF. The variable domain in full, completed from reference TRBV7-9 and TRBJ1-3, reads DTGVSQNPRHKITKRGQNVTFRCDPISEHNRLYWYRQTLGQGPEFLTYFQNEAQLEKSRLLSDRFSAERPKGSFSTLEIQRTEQGDSAMYLCASSLVPGNTIYFGEGSWLTVV.

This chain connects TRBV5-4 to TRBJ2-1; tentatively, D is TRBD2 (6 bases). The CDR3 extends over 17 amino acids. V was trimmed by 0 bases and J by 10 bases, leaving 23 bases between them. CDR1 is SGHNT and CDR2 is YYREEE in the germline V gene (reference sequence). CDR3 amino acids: CASSLGGDGASVPEQFF. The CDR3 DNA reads TGTGCCAGCAGCTTGGGGGGGGATGGTGCTAGCGTACCAGAGCAGTTCTTC.

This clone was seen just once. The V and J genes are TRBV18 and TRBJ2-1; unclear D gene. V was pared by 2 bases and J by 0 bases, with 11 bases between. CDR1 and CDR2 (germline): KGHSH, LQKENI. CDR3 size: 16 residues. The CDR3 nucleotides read TGTGCCAGCTCACCATCAGCAGTACCCTCCTACAATGAGCAGTTCTTC. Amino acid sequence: CASSPSAVPSYNEQFF.

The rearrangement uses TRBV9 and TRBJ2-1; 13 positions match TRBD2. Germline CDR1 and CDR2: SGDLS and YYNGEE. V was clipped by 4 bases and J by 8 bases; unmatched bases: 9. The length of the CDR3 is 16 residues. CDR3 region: CASSFQGLAGFYEQFF. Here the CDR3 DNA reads TGTGCCAGCAGCTTCCAGGGACTAGCGGGATTCTATGAGCAGTTCTTC.

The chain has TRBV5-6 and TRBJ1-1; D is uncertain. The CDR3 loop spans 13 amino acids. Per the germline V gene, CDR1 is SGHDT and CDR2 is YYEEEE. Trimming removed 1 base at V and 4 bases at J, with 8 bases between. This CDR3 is CASSLTVGTEAFF. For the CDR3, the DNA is TGTGCCAGCAGCTTGACAGTGGGCACTGAAGCTTTCTTT.

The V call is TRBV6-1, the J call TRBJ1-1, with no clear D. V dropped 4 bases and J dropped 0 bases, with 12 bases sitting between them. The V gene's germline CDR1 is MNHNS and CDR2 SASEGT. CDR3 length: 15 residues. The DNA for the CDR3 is TGTGCCAGCAGTGCCAGTATAGCAATGAACACTGAAGCTTTCTTT. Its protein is CASSASIAMNTEAFF.

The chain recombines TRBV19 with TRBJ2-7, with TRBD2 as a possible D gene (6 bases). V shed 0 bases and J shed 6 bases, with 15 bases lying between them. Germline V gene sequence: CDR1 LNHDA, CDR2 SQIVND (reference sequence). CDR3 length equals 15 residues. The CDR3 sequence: CASSIDGRDPSEQYF. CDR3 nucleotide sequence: TGTGCCAGTAGTATAGATGGGCGGGACCCCTCCGAGCAGTACTTC.

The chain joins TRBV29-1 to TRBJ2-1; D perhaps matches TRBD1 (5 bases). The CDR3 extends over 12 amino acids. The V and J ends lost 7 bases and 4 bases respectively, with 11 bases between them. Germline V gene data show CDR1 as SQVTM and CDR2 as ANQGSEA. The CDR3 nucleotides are TGCAGCGGATGGACATCTTACAATGAGCAGTTCTTC. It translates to CSGWTSYNEQFF.

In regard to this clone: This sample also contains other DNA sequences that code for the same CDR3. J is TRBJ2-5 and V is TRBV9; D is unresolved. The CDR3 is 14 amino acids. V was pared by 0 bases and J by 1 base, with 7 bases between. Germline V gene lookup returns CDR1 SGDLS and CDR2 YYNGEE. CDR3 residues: CASSVGPLQETQYF. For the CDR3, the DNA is TGTGCCAGCAGCGTAGGTCCCCTCCAAGAGACCCAGTACTTC.